This TCR beta chain comes out of a study of CD8 T cells in Susac syndrome. CDR1 SQVTM and CDR2 ANQGSEA come from the germline V gene. There are 10 residues in the CDR3. V was cut by 4 bases and J by 5 bases, with 5 bases left in between. RNA, at about 0.45 to 1 ug, was reverse transcribed with random hexamers. TCRdb itself ran the immunoSEQ multiplex PCR reads through MiXCR, one entry per CDR3 protein. The table records hundreds of thousands of distinct CDR3 sequences, 85% of them present only once. TEMRA cells were FACS-enriched, unlike CD8+ and CD4+ T cells, which were negatively isolated. The V and J genes are TRBV29-1 and TRBJ2-5, with unresolved D. The TCR originated in a human donor with multiple sclerosis. Sample: CD8+ T cells from PBMCs. In DNA, the CDR3 is TGCAGCGTTGTTGAGGAGACCCAGTACTTC. Its protein product is CSVVEETQYF.